The 25 T cell receptor beta chains below all came from one sample that was sequenced in a study of vaccination effects on CD4 cells after COVID-19. Having been cultured for roughly 11 days, the cells underwent CD4+ T cell isolation. Two doses of BNT162b2 or mRNA-1273 vaccine were administered to participants. For these receptors, no antigen is known. Clones were read by immunoSEQ multiplex PCR, and TCRdb kept only the in-frame ones, dropping some. The sample carries 45,000 to 55,000 clones, about 70% recorded once. The material was CD4+ T cells from PBMCs cultured without peptide, obtained after COVID-19 vaccination. These receptors were taken from a human donor who received a COVID-19 vaccine.

The V gene is TRBV7-7, the J gene TRBJ2-5; D uncertain. The germline gives CDR1 SSHAT, CDR2 FNYEAQ (reference sequence). The CDR3 runs 16 residues. Trimming took 1 base from V and 1 from J, leaving 13 bases between them. CDR3 in DNA: TGTGCCAGCAGCTTAGGGCGGTTCGTCTCCCAAGAGACCCAGTACTTC. It translates to CASSLGRFVSQETQYF.

The chain carries TRBV5-1 and TRBJ2-1, with 11 positions matching TRBD2. CDR1 SGHRS and CDR2 YFSETQ come from the germline V gene. The CDR3 runs to 14 residues. V was pared by 7 bases and J by 8 bases, with 8 bases of the junction left unmatched. The CDR3 sequence: CASSGGTSGYEQFF. CDR3 bases: TGCGCCAGCTCCGGAGGGACTAGCGGTTATGAGCAGTTCTTC.

This clone was seen more than once but under ten times. The chain employs TRBV21-1 and TRBJ1-5. TRBV21-1 is a pseudogene segment. This CDR3 is 11 amino acids long. CDR3 amino acids: CASSSNQPQHF. The CDR3 DNA is TGTGCCAGCAGCAGCAATCAGCCCCAGCATTTT.

Written as DNA, the CDR3 is TGTGCCAGCAGTTACTCGAAAGGCAAGGCCTACGAGCAGTACTTC. It is translated as CASSYSKGKAYEQYF. The V and J genes are TRBV6-5 and TRBJ2-7; D unresolved. Germline loops: CDR1 MNHEY, CDR2 SVGAGI. The CDR3 covers 15 residues. V was shortened by 0 bases and J by 2 bases, with 11 bases between the two germline ends.

V usage is TRBV7-8 and J usage is TRBJ2-3; TRBD1 matches 7 bases. V lost 5 bases to trimming and J lost 2 bases; unmatched junction nucleotides: 4. CDR1 is SGHVS, CDR2 FQNEAQ, per germline. The CDR3 covers 14 residues. This chain's CDR3 is CASSRDSPTDTQYF. The CDR3 nucleotides are TGTGCCAGCAGCCGGGACAGCCCCACAGATACGCAGTATTTT.

This chain uses TRBV5-8 with TRBJ2-1; 12 positions agree with TRBD2. CDR3 length equals 19 residues. Trimming cost V 0 bases and J 4 bases; bases outside gene matches: 11. CDR1 and CDR2 from the germline V gene are SGHTS and YDEGEE. For the CDR3, the DNA is TGTGCCAGCAGCTTGGCCGTGCTAGCGGGGGGGCCGGTATACAATGAGCAGTTCTTC. Translation gives CASSLAVLAGGPVYNEQFF.

The V gene is TRBV6-1, the J gene TRBJ1-2, with D maybe TRBD1 (5 bases). V shed 4 bases and J shed 7 bases, with 22 bases lying between them. Germline CDR1 MNHNS, CDR2 SASEGT. The CDR3 sequence is 16 residues long. Here the CDR3 reads CASSVVAGRGFGGYTF. Here the CDR3 DNA reads TGTGCCAGCAGTGTGGTCGCAGGGAGGGGCTTTGGTGGCTACACCTTC.

The V gene is TRBV19, the J gene TRBJ2-1; possible D gene TRBD2, 5 bases. Germline assignment: CDR1 LNHDA and CDR2 SQIVND (reference sequence). The CDR3 consists of 15 residues. V lost 5 bases, J lost 4 bases, and 15 bases lay in between. In DNA, the CDR3 is TGTGCCAGTAGTTCCCGGGATGTAGGGTACAATGAGCAGTTCTTC. It is translated as CASSSRDVGYNEQFF.

This clone was detected a few times. The chain couples TRBV6-6 to TRBJ1-1, with TRBD1 matching 8 bases. The V gene end was trimmed by 6 bases and the J gene end by 3 bases; junction bases not matched to a gene: 9. This CDR3 is 15 amino acids long. Germline CDR1 is MNHNY and CDR2 is SVGAGI (reference sequence). CDR3 sequence: CASRDRAQGDTEAFF. The CDR3 nucleotides are TGTGCCAGCAGGGACAGGGCGCAAGGGGACACTGAAGCTTTCTTT.

The chain couples TRBV12-3 or TRBV12-4 to TRBJ1-2; TRBD1 matches at 7 bases. J gave up 4 bases and V 7 bases, and 6 bases lay outside the gene matches. The CDR3 is 13 amino acids. Here the CDR3 reads CASTTGTVYGYTF. The CDR3 region has the DNA TGTGCCAGCACCACCGGGACAGTCTATGGCTACACCTTC.

This clone was detected once. The genes are TRBV6-5 and TRBJ2-1, with TRBD2 matching 7 bases. The V and J ends lost 6 bases and 1 base, in that order; junction bases with no gene match: 6. There are 15 residues in the CDR3. Germline lookup yields CDR1 MNHEY and CDR2 SVGAGI. The CDR3 is CASRVASGSYNEQFF. CDR3 nucleotides: TGTGCCAGCAGGGTTGCTAGCGGTTCCTACAATGAGCAGTTCTTC.

The CDR3 protein is CASSSSIYEQYF. In nucleotides, the CDR3 is TGTGCCAGCAGTTCGTCAATTTACGAGCAGTACTTC. V and J are TRBV12-3 or TRBV12-4 and TRBJ2-7, with D unresolved. The CDR3 spans 12 residues. Trimming removed 4 bases at V and 4 bases at J, with 8 bases between.

This clone was seen once. The gene calls are TRBV25-1 and TRBJ1-1; D is ambiguous. Germline-derived CDR1 and CDR2 are MGHDK and SYGVNS. The V end lost 6 bases, the J end lost 5 bases, and 13 bases lay between the germline ends. CDR3 length equals 13 residues. CDR3 in DNA: TGTGCCAGCAGCCAGATTTTAGGTACTGAAGCTTTCTTT. This sequence encodes CASSQILGTEAFF.

The chain is built from TRBV10-3 and TRBJ1-1, with a tentative D call TRBD1 (5 bases). The germline gives CDR1 ENHRY, CDR2 SYGVKD. The CDR3 is 14 residues long. V was pared by 4 bases and J by 6 bases, with 15 bases between. The CDR3 region has the DNA TGTGCCATCAGTGGGCAGGACACCCTCCCTGAAGCTTTCTTT. It yields the protein CAISGQDTLPEAFF.

The chain couples TRBV7-2 to TRBJ2-2; D is possibly TRBD1 or TRBD2 (6 bases each). CDR1 and CDR2 (germline): SGHTA, FQGNSA. The CDR3 contains 14 residues. V dropped 6 bases and J dropped 2 bases, with 10 bases sitting between them. The CDR3 DNA is TGTGCCAGCAGGGGGGCGGGAAACACCGGGGAGCTGTTTTTT. Translating gives CASRGAGNTGELFF.

The rearrangement joins TRBV3-1 (or the pseudogene TRBV3-2) to TRBJ1-2; unclear D gene. Germline-derived CDR1 and CDR2 are LGHDT and YNNKEL (reference sequence). CDR3 length: 14 residues. The V gene lost 6 bases and the J gene lost 7 bases, with 18 bases spanning the gap. CDR3 protein: CASSRGVRASGYTF. The CDR3 nucleotides read TGTGCCAGCAGTCGTGGAGTACGGGCCAGTGGCTACACCTTC.

The chain carries TRBV4-1 and TRBJ2-1, with D hard to call. This CDR3 has 18 residues. Trimming took 1 base from V and 9 from J, leaving 25 bases between them. Germline loops: CDR1 MGHRA, CDR2 YSYEKL. As DNA, the CDR3 is TGCGCCAGCAGCCAAGTTGGGGTAGGTAGCCCTAGGCGTGGTGAGCAGTTCTTC. Its translation: CASSQVGVGSPRRGEQFF.

The chain links TRBV10-3 to TRBJ2-7; 7 nucleotides match TRBD2. The CDR3 runs to 15 residues. The V segment lost 8 bases and the J segment 0 bases; nucleotides outside the gene matches: 10. Germline V gene sequence: CDR1 ENHRY, CDR2 SYGVKD. The chain's CDR3 is CAIGGTSSGSYEQYF. The CDR3 region has the DNA TGTGCCATCGGTGGAACGTCTAGCGGCTCCTACGAGCAGTACTTC.

The table lists this clone with a few counts. The chain carries TRBV11-2 and TRBJ1-5; 7 bases are shared with TRBD1. From germline, CDR1 is SGHAT and CDR2 FQNNGV. The ends lost 5 bases at V and 7 bases at J; junction bases unmatched: 5. This CDR3 spans 13 amino acids. CDR3 nucleotide sequence: TGTGCCAGCAGCGGACAGGTCGCCCAGCCCCAGCATTTT. Protein product: CASSGQVAQPQHF.

The chain uses TRBV3-1 (or the pseudogene TRBV3-2) and TRBJ1-3, with D unclear. Trimming removed 6 bases from V and 0 bases from J, with 6 bases in between. CDR1 and CDR2 from the germline V gene are LGHDT and YNNKEL (reference sequence). CDR3 length: 13 residues. The CDR3 reads CASRKSSGNTIYF. CDR3 sequence (DNA): TGTGCCAGCAGGAAGAGCTCTGGAAACACCATATATTTT.

The chain has TRBV6-5 and TRBJ2-5, with TRBD2 identical over 7 bases. The junction had 8 bases not matched to a gene; V was cut back by 0 bases and J by 4 bases. The CDR3 covers 16 residues. Germline V gene sequence: CDR1 MNHEY, CDR2 SVGAGI. The CDR3 spells CASSYSSLAARETQYF. DNA for the CDR3: TGTGCCAGCAGTTACTCGAGTCTAGCGGCAAGAGAGACCCAGTACTTC.

This chain uses TRBV6-6 with TRBJ2-7, with D perhaps TRBD1 (6 bases). Germline V gene lookup returns CDR1 MNHNY and CDR2 SVGAGI (reference sequence). V was trimmed by 4 bases and J by 5 bases, leaving 12 bases between them. The CDR3 sequence is 13 residues long. CDR3 loop: CASSSQQGDEQYF. CDR3 nucleotides: TGTGCCAGCAGTTCCCAACAGGGCGACGAGCAGTACTTC.

The chain carries TRBV19 and TRBJ1-1; a possible D gene is TRBD1 (6 bases). CDR1 LNHDA and CDR2 SQIVND come from the germline V gene (reference sequence). This CDR3 spans 12 amino acids. Trimming took 0 bases from V and 10 from J, leaving 9 bases between them. In DNA form, the CDR3 reads TGTGCCAGTAGTATAGAAGGGGGGGGAGCTTTCTTT. Translated: CASSIEGGGAFF.

This clone was seen a single time. The chain's CDR3 is CASGLADNEQFF. The CDR3 DNA reads TGTGCCAGTGGACTAGCGGACAATGAGCAGTTCTTC. The chain uses TRBV2 and TRBJ2-1; TRBD2 matches 10 bases. CDR1 SNHLY and CDR2 FYNNEI come from the germline V gene. Unmatched junction bases numbered 1, after V lost 9 bases and J lost 5 bases. This CDR3 has 12 residues.

The chain uses TRBV30 and TRBJ2-2; D is perhaps TRBD2 (5 bases). V was cut by 0 bases and J by 1 base, with 6 bases left in between. This CDR3 region has 14 residues. Germline-derived CDR1 and CDR2 are GTSNPN and SVGIG (reference sequence). The CDR3 loop is CAWSVGGNTGELFF. For the CDR3, the DNA is TGTGCCTGGAGTGTAGGAGGGAACACCGGGGAGCTGTTTTTT.